This entry describes one T cell receptor beta chain. As processed by the authors: How many nucleated cells were present was estimated from reference gene primer amplification. Profiling relied on immunoSEQ multiplex PCR, and the TCRdb table lists in-frame clones only, not all of them. V and J calls and clone size come straight from that table; D and trimming were deduced from the DNA. The sample records roughly 110,000 clones, just over 90% being singletons. These data originate in a study of blood T cell repertoires in COVID-19. Study summary: The study drew acute and convalescent COVID-19 samples from the United States, Italy and Spain. Nucleic acid was either cDNA or gDNA, and it came from T cells, B-cell-depleted T cells, or PBMCs.

Germline V gene sequence: CDR1 MNHEY, CDR2 SVGAGI. Deletions cut 7 bases from V and 2 bases from J, with 10 bases between. CDR3 size: 13 residues. This TCR came from a woman aged 25 to 45 with acute or convalescent COVID-19. The specimen sequenced was peripheral blood. The rearrangement links TRBV6-5 to TRBJ2-3; the D gene is possibly TRBD2 (5 bases). The CDR3 region is CASTDFYTDTQYF. The CDR3 nucleotides read TGTGCCAGCACGGACTTCTACACAGATACGCAGTATTTT.